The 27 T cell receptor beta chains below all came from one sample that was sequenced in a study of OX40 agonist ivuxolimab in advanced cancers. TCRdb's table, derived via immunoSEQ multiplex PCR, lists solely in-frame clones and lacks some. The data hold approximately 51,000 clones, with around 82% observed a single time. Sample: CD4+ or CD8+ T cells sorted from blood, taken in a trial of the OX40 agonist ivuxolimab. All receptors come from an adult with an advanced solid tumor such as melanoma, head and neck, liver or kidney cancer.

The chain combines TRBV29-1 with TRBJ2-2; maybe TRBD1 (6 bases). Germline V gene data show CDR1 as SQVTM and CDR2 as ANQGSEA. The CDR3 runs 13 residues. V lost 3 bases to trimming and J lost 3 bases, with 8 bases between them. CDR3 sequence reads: CSVERGYTGELFF. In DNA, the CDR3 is TGCAGCGTTGAGAGGGGGTACACCGGGGAGCTGTTTTTT.

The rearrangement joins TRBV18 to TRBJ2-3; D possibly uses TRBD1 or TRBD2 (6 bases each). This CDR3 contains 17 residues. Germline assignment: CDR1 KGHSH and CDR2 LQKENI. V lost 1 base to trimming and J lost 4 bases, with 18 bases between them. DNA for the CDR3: TGTGCCAGCTCACCACAGGGCGGAGGGGGTCCCGCAGATACGCAGTATTTT. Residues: CASSPQGGGGPADTQYF.

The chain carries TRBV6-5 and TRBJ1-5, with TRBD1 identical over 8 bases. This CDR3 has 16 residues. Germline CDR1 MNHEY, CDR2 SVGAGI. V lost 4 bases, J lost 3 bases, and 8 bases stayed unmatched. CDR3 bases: TGTGCCAGCAGTTCCCGACAGGGGATGAACAATCAGCCCCAGCATTTT. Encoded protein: CASSSRQGMNNQPQHF.

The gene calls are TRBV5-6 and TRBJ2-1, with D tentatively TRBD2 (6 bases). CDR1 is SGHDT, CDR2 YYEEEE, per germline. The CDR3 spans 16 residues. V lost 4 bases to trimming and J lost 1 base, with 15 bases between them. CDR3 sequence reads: CASSRVSGGSYNEQFF. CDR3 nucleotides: TGTGCCAGCAGCCGGGTCTCCGGGGGATCCTACAATGAGCAGTTCTTC.

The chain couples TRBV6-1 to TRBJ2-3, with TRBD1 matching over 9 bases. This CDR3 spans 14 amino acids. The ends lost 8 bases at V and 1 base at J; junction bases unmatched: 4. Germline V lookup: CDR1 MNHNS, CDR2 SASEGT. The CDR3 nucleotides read TGTGCCAGCTCCTGGACAGGGGGCACAGATACGCAGTATTTT. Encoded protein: CASSWTGGTDTQYF.

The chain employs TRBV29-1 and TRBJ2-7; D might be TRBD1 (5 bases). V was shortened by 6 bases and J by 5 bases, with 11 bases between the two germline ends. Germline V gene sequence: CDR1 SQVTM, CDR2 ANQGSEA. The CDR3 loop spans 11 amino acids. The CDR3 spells CSVGHADEQYF. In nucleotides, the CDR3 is TGCAGCGTCGGACACGCCGACGAGCAGTACTTC.

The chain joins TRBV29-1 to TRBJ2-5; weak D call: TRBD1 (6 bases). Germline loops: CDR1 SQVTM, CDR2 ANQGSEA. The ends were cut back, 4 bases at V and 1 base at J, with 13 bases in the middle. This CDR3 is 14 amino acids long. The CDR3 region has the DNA TGCAGCGTTGTCCCTCAGGGGTTCCAAGAGACCCAGTACTTC. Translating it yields CSVVPQGFQETQYF.

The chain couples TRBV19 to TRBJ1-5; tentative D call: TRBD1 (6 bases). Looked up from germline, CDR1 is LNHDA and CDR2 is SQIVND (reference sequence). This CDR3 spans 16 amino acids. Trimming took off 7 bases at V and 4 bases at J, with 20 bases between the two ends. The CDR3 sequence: CASTYGDGRGNQPQHF. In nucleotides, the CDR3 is TGTGCCAGTACTTATGGGGACGGCAGGGGTAATCAGCCCCAGCATTTT.

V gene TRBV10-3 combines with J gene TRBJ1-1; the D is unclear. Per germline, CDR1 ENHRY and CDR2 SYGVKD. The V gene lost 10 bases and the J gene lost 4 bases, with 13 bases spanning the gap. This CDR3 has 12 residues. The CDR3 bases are TGTGCCAGCACCCAAGGCGTCACTGAAGCTTTCTTT. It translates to CASTQGVTEAFF.

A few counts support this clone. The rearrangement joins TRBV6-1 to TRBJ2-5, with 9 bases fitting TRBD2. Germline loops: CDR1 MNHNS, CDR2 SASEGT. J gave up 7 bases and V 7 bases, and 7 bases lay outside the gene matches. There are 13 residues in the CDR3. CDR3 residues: CASTSSGRTTQYF. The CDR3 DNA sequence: TGTGCCAGCACGAGTAGCGGGAGAACGACCCAGTACTTC.

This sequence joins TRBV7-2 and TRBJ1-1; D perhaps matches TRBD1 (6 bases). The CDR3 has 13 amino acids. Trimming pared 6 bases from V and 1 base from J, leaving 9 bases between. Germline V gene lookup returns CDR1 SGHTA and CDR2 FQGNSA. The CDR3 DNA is TGTGCCAGCAGTCAACAGGGGAACACTGAAGCTTTCTTT. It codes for CASSQQGNTEAFF. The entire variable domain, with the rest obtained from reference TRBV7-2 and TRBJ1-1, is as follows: GAGVSQSPSNKVTEKGKDVELRCDPISGHTALYWYRQSLGQGLEFLIYFQGNSAPDKSGLPSDRFSAERTGGSVSTLTIQRTQQEDSAVYLCASSQQGNTEAFFGQGTRLTVV.

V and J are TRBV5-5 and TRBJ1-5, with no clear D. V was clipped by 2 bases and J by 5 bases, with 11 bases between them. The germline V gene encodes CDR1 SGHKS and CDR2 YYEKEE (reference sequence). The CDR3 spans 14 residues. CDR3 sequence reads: CASSFTSTDQPQHF. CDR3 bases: TGTGCCAGCAGCTTTACCTCCACCGATCAGCCCCAGCATTTT.

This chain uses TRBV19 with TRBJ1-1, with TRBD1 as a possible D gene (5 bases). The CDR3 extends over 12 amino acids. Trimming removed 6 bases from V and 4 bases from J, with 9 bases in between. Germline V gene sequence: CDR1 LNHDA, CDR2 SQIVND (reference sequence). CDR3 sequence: CASRNRPTEAFF. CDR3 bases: TGTGCCAGTAGGAACAGGCCCACTGAAGCTTTCTTT.

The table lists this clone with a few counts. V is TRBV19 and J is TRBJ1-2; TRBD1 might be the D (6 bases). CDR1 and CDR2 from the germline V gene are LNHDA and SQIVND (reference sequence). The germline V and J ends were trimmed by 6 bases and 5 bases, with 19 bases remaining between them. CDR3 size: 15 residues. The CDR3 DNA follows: TGTGCCAGTAGACCTGGACAGACCGATCAATATGGCTACACCTTC. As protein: CASRPGQTDQYGYTF.

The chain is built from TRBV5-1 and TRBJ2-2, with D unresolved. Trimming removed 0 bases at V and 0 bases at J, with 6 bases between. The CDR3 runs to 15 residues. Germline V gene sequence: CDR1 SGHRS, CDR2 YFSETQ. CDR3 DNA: TGCGCCAGCAGCTTGGGGGCCCCGAACACCGGGGAGCTGTTTTTT. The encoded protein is CASSLGAPNTGELFF.

Here the CDR3 reads CASSEAAGAVGNEQFF. The CDR3 bases are TGTGCCAGCAGCGAAGCAGCGGGAGCGGTGGGCAATGAGCAGTTCTTC. The rearrangement uses TRBV9 and TRBJ2-1, with TRBD2 identical over 8 bases. V gave up 3 bases and J gave up 6 bases; unmatched junction bases: 11. The CDR3 consists of 16 residues. Germline V lookup: CDR1 SGDLS, CDR2 YYNGEE.

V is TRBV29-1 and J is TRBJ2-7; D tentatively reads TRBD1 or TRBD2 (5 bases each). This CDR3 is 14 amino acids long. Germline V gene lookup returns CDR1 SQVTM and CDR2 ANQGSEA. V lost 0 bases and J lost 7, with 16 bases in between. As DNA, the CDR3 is TGCAGCGTTGAAGAGGGGGTGGGCGGCTTAGAGCAGTACTTC. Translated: CSVEEGVGGLEQYF.

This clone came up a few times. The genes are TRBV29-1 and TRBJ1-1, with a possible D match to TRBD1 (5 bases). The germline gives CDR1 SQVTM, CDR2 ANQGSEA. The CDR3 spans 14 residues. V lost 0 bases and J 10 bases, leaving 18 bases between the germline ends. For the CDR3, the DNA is TGCAGCGTTGAAGATGGTACCGGGGGAGGAAGAGCTTTCTTT. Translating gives CSVEDGTGGGRAFF.

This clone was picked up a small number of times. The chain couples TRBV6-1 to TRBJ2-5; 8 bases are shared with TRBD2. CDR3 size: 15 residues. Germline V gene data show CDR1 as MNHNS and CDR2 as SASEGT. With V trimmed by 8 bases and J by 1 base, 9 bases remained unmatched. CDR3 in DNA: TGTGCCAGCCAAAGCGGGGGAGCAGGCCAAGAGACCCAGTACTTC. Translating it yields CASQSGGAGQETQYF.

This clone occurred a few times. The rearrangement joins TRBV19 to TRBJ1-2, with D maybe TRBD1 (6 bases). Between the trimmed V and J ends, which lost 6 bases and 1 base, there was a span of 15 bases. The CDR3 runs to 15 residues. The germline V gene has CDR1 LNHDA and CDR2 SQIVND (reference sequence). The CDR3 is CASSGPGQVNYGYTF. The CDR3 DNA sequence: TGTGCCAGTAGCGGCCCGGGACAAGTTAACTATGGCTACACCTTC.

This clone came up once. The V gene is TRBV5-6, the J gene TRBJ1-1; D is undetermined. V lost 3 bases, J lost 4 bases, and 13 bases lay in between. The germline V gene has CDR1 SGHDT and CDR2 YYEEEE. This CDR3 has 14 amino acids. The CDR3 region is CASSWFQAPTEAFF. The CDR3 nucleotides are TGTGCCAGCAGCTGGTTTCAGGCTCCCACTGAAGCTTTCTTT.

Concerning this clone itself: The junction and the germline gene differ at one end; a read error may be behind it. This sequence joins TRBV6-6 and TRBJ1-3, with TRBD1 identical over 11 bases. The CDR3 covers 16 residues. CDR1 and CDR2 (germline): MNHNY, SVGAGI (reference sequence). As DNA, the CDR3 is TGTGCCAGCAGCTACTTGGGACAGGGGGTTGGAAACACCATATATTTT. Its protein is CASSYLGQGVGNTIYF.

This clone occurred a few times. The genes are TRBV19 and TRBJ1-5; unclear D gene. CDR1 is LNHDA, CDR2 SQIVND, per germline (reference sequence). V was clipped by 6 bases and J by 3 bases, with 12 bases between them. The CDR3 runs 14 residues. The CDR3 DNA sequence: TGTGCCAGTAGGATTTCTGGGTCCAATCAGCCCCAGCATTTT. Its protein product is CASRISGSNQPQHF.

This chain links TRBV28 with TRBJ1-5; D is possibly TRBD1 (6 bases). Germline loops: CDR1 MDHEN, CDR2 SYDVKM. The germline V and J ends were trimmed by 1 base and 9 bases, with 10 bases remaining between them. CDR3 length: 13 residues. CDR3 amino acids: CASSLSGAGPQHF. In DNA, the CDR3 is TGTGCCAGCAGTTTATCAGGGGCTGGGCCCCAGCATTTT.

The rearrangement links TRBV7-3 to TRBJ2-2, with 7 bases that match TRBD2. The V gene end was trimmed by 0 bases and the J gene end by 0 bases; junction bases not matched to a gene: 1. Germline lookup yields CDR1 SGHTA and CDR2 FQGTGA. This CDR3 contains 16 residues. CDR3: CASSLTAGANTGELFF. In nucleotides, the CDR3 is TGTGCCAGCAGCTTAACGGCGGGAGCGAACACCGGGGAGCTGTTTTTT.

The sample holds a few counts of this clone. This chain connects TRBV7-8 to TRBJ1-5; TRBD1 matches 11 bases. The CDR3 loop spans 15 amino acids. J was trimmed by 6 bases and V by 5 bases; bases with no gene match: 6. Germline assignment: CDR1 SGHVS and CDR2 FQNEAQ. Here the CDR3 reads CASSKDRGLFQPQHF. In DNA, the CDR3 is TGTGCCAGCAGCAAGGACAGGGGGCTCTTTCAGCCCCAGCATTTT. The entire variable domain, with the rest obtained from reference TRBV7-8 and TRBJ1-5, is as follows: GAGVSQSPRYKVAKRGQDVALRCDPISGHVSLFWYQQALGQGPEFLTYFQNEAQLDKSGLPSDRFFAERPEGSVSTLKIQRTQQEDSAVYLCASSKDRGLFQPQHFGDGTRLSIL.

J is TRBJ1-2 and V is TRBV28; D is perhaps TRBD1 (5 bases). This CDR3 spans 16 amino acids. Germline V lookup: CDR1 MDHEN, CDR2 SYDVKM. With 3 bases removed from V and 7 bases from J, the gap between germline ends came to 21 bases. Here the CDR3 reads CASSFPGLSEGGGYTF. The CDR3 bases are TGTGCCAGCAGTTTCCCGGGACTCTCGGAAGGCGGTGGCTACACCTTC.